The rows below give T cell receptor beta chains drawn from one sample of a study of blood T cells in healthy people across ages. TCRdb itself ran the 5' RACE reads through MiXCR, one entry per CDR3 protein. The data contain about 720,000 distinct CDR3 sequences, around 25% of them singletons. These data were likewise used in another study, on T cells of mothers and their children.

Material for sequencing was blood. Receptors were obtained from a boy aged 10-17 years in good health. Each CDR3 is given with its conserved first and last residue. The D gene is left open where the match is weak. Size values are once, few and many counts, or a class for expanded clones, and some rows have none.

size	V	J	D	DNA	CDR3
few	TRBV18	TRBJ2-7	NA	TGTGCCAGCTCACCGTTGGGGCTAACCTACGAGCAGTACTTC	CASSPLGLTYEQYF
NA	TRBV7-2	TRBJ2-7	NA	TGTGCCAGCAGCTTGTTTGACCGAGGGCTGTACTTC	CASSLFDRGLYF
NA	TRBV10-3	TRBJ2-2	TRBD1	TGTGCCATTGCCGGGACAGGGGCGAACACCGGGGAGCTGTTTTTT	CAIAGTGANTGELFF
few	TRBV18	TRBJ1-1	TRBD1	TGTGCCAGCTCATGGGGACAGACGAACACTGAAGCTTTCTTT	CASSWGQTNTEAFF
NA	TRBV2	TRBJ1-2	NA	TGTGCCAGCAGCGAAGACAGAATCACCGGCTACACCTTC	CASSEDRITGYTF
NA	TRBV6-2/TRBV6-3	TRBJ2-5	NA	TGTGCCAGCAGAACCCAGCGCGAGACCCAGTACTTC	CASRTQRETQYF
once	TRBV24-1	TRBJ2-4	TRBD1	TGTGCCACCAGTGGGACAGGGAAGGAAAACATTCAGTACTTC	CATSGTGKENIQYF
few	TRBV7-2	TRBJ2-7	TRBD2	TGTGCCAGCAGCCCCGAAATTAGCGGGGGGACCTCCTACGAGCAGTACTTC	CASSPEISGGTSYEQYF
NA	TRBV30	TRBJ2-3	NA	TGTGCCTGGAGAGGGACTAGCACAGATACGCAGTATTTT	CAWRGTSTDTQYF
few	TRBV25-1	TRBJ2-1	NA	TGTGCCAGCAGTGGGCTCAATGAGCAGTTCTTC	CASSGLNEQFF
NA	TRBV25-1	TRBJ2-5	TRBD2	TGTGCCAGCAGTGAAACTAGCGGGAGCGCAGAGACCCAGTACTTC	CASSETSGSAETQYF
few	TRBV12-3/TRBV12-4	TRBJ2-1	NA	TGTGCCAGCAGCTCCTCCTTGGGCAATGAGCAGTTCTTC	CASSSSLGNEQFF
few	TRBV7-9	TRBJ2-7	NA	TGTGCCAGCAGCTTAGTCCGGGGCCAGAGGATGGAGCAGTACTTC	CASSLVRGQRMEQYF
few	TRBV28	TRBJ2-7	NA	TGTGCCAGCAGTTTATATGGGTCTGCCTACGAGCAGTACTTC	CASSLYGSAYEQYF
few	TRBV20-1	TRBJ2-5	TRBD2	TGCAGTGCTAGAGATGCGTCTAGCGGGGGGCCACGTGAGACCCAGTACTTC	CSARDASSGGPRETQYF
few	TRBV11-3	TRBJ2-6	NA	TGTGCCAGCAGCCTCAGCGGGCACAGCGGGGCCAACGTCCTGACTTTC	CASSLSGHSGANVLTF
few	TRBV7-4	TRBJ2-4	NA	TGTGTAGGCCTCGGCAAAAACATTCAGTACTTC	CVGLGKNIQYF
NA	TRBV19	TRBJ2-2	NA	TGTGCCAGTAGTATACCCGAGAAGACACCCGGGGAGCTGTTTTTT	CASSIPEKTPGELFF
NA	TRBV3-1	TRBJ2-1	NA	TGTGCCAGCAGCCAAGATAATTCCTACAATGAGCAGTTCTTC	CASSQDNSYNEQFF
once	TRBV9	TRBJ2-1	TRBD2	TGTGCCAGCAGCGTACTGCTAGCGGGAGTCGTTGGTGAGCAGTTCTTC	CASSVLLAGVVGEQFF
NA	TRBV30	TRBJ2-3	NA	TGTGCCTGGAGTAAGACTGCTAGCACAGATACGCAGTATTTT	CAWSKTASTDTQYF
NA	TRBV4-2	TRBJ2-3	NA	TGTGCCAGCAGCCAAGCAAGGTTCACAGATACGCAGTATTTT	CASSQARFTDTQYF
NA	TRBV4-3	TRBJ2-7	NA	TGCGCCAGCAGCCAAGATCTCGGGCAGACCTCCTACGAGCAGTACTTC	CASSQDLGQTSYEQYF
few	TRBV20-1	TRBJ1-4	NA	TGCAGTGCTACCTTGATTAATGCTGCAACTAATGAAAAACTGTTTTTT	CSATLINAATNEKLFF
few	TRBV13	TRBJ2-5	TRBD2	TGTGCCAGCAGTGAGCGGGAGCAGGTAGAGACCCAGTACTTC	CASSEREQVETQYF
few	TRBV4-3	TRBJ2-4	TRBD2	TGCGCCAGCAGCCAAGGTCTAGCGGGAGGCTGGGACATTCAGTACTTC	CASSQGLAGGWDIQYF
NA	TRBV7-9	TRBJ1-1	NA	TGTGCCAGCAGCTTAGGAATTGAAGCTTTCTTT	CASSLGIEAFF
NA	TRBV6-2/TRBV6-3	TRBJ2-1	NA	TGTGCCAGCAGTTACGCAGCGGAAGGCACCTACAATGAGCAGTTCTTC	CASSYAAEGTYNEQFF
few	TRBV6-1	TRBJ2-7	NA	TGTGCCAGCAGTGAAGAGTCTTGGTGGAACTTC	CASSEESWWNF
NA	TRBV19	TRBJ2-1	TRBD2	TGTGCCAGTAGGAATAGCGGGAGCTCCTACAATGAGCAGTTCTTC	CASRNSGSSYNEQFF
many	TRBV28	TRBJ2-5	TRBD2	TGTGCCAGCAGTTTATTTGGACTAGCGGGAAAGCCTTCGGGCCAAGAGACCCAGTACTTC	CASSLFGLAGKPSGQETQYF
NA	TRBV5-1	TRBJ2-7	TRBD1	TGCGCCAGTAGGGACAGCAACTACGAGCAGTACTTC	CASRDSNYEQYF
NA	TRBV12-3/TRBV12-4	TRBJ1-3	TRBD1	TGTGCCAGCAACTACGACAGGGCTGGAAACACCATATATTTT	CASNYDRAGNTIYF
few	TRBV27	TRBJ2-2	NA	TGTGCCAGCAGTTCCTACCGGGACATTTCGACCGGGGAGCTGTTTTTT	CASSSYRDISTGELFF
few	TRBV4-2	TRBJ2-5	NA	TGTGCCAGCAGCCAAGGCACCGGACTCGAACAAGAGACCCAGTACTTC	CASSQGTGLEQETQYF
few	TRBV20-1	TRBJ2-5	NA	TGCAGTGCTAGGGGGACGGTCAAACAAGAGACCCAGTACTTC	CSARGTVKQETQYF
few	TRBV3-1	TRBJ2-7	NA	TGTGCCAGCAGCCACCCCCACCCAGGGGAGCAGTACTTC	CASSHPHPGEQYF
few	TRBV21-1	TRBJ2-5	NA	TGTGCCAGCAGCAATAACCGGTACCAAGAGACCCCGTACTTC	CASSNNRYQETPYF
few	TRBV7-9	TRBJ1-4	TRBD1	TGTGCCAGCAGCTTAGCGGAAGGGGGCCGAGAAAAACTGTTTTTT	CASSLAEGGREKLFF
NA	TRBV20-1	TRBJ2-7	NA	TGCAGTGCTAGAGATCAGTACGAGCAGTACTTC	CSARDQYEQYF
NA	TRBV20-1	TRBJ2-5	TRBD1	TGCAGTGCTTGCCCCAGACAGGGCTTCACGGAGACCCAGTACTTC	CSACPRQGFTETQYF
NA	TRBV20-1	TRBJ1-4	NA	TGCAGTGCTAGGGACCGACTGTACGCGCAAGAAAAACTGTTTTTT	CSARDRLYAQEKLFF
once	TRBV12-3/TRBV12-4	TRBJ1-2	NA	TGTGCCAGCAGTTTATTCGAGGGGTTGGGGGGCTACACCTTC	CASSLFEGLGGYTF
NA	TRBV7-9	TRBJ2-3	NA	TGTGCCAGCAGCCACAGAGCGGGCCCGGCGTGGGATACGCAGTATTTT	CASSHRAGPAWDTQYF
few	TRBV7-2	TRBJ1-4	NA	TGTGCCAGCAGCTTAGTACAGTTAGGAAGGGAAAAACTGTTTTTT	CASSLVQLGREKLFF
NA	TRBV7-9	TRBJ1-6	TRBD1	TGTGCCAGCAGCCTGACAGGGTTTAATTCACCCCTCCACTTT	CASSLTGFNSPLHF
few	TRBV4-1	TRBJ1-1	NA	TGCGCCAGCAGCCGGCGGGTTGGGAACACTGAAGCTTTCTTT	CASSRRVGNTEAFF
NA	TRBV6-2/TRBV6-3	TRBJ2-5	NA	TGTGCCAGCAGTTACGAAGACCCGTCGGAGACCCAGTACTTC	CASSYEDPSETQYF
NA	TRBV9	TRBJ2-5	TRBD2	TGTGCCAGCAGCGTAGGACTAGCGGGGGGGCCTTCGGAGACCCAGTACTTC	CASSVGLAGGPSETQYF
NA	TRBV7-9	TRBJ2-7	NA	TGTGCCAGCAGTTCGACAGACCCACCGGGATACGAGCAGTACTTC	CASSSTDPPGYEQYF